This TCR beta chain emerged from a study of cytomegalovirus exposure and HLA in healthy donors. It was with 60 Vbeta and 13 Jbeta primers that the PCR ran. Libraries were prepared by immunoSEQ multiplex PCR; TCRdb keeps only in-frame clonotypes and omits some of them. The sample lists around 220,000 clones, over 60% occurring once. This clone has only a few counts. Germline lookup yields CDR1 MGHRA and CDR2 YSYEKL. The CDR3 spans 15 residues. V was clipped by 4 bases and J by 2 bases; unmatched bases: 4. What was sequenced was PBMCs. The rearrangement joins TRBV4-1 to TRBJ2-5; 10 bases line up with TRBD2. The source is a man aged 40-49 years in good health and CMV-seronegative. CDR3 DNA sequence: TGCGCCAGCAGCCCCAGCGGGGGGGTTCAAGAGACCCAGTACTTC. This translates into CASSPSGGVQETQYF.